This T cell receptor beta chain comes out of a study of identical twins. Points from the study as a whole: Conclusions leaned on cross-sectional statistical analysis and did not track the same donors over time. Twin sharing of out-of-frame TCR alpha was underestimated by models in monozygotic pairs. Insertions ran lower in abundant cord blood beta clonotypes, though not in memory repertoires.

TCRdb reanalysed the 5' RACE reads using MiXCR and keeps one entry per CDR3 protein. The sample has some 710,000 distinct CDR3 sequences; roughly 6% are singletons. This clonotype was found a few times. Antigen specificity is unknown. This CDR3 is built from 17 residues. CDR1 and CDR2 (germline): LNHDA, SQIVND (reference sequence). V was trimmed by 6 bases and J by 4 bases, leaving 22 bases between them. The material sequenced was naive T cells sorted from blood. The V call is TRBV19, the J call TRBJ1-5; maybe TRBD1 (5 bases). The clonotype was recovered from a man aged 18 to 35 in good health. CDR3 amino acids: CASSPYLRGTTNQPQHF. The CDR3 DNA reads as TGTGCCAGTAGCCCGTACTTACGGGGGACTACTAATCAGCCCCAGCATTTT. Complete variable domain (other parts from reference TRBV19 and TRBJ1-5): DGGITQSPKYLFRKEGQNVTLSCEQNLNHDAMYWYRQDPGQGLRLIYYSQIVNDFQKGDIAEGYSVSREKKESFPLTVTSAQKNPTAFYLCASSPYLRGTTNQPQHFGDGTRLSIL.